These T cell receptor beta chains were read from a single sample in a study of Ad26.COV2.S vaccination and SARS-CoV-2 variants. Sequenced by immunoSEQ multiplex PCR; TCRdb stores in-frame clones only, minus some. Of some 480,000 clones listed, approximately 90% are singletons. The sequenced sample was peripheral blood, obtained in a trial of Ad26.COV2.S vaccine versus placebo. These receptors were taken from a person aged 18 to 59 who received the Ad26.COV2.S COVID-19 vaccine or a placebo. Both conserved end residues are part of each CDR3. Each record gives: V gene, CDR3 protein.

V: TRBV5-1; CDR3: CASSFRGLGYNEQFF
V: TRBV4-3; CDR3: CASSQVAGSTEAFF
V: TRBV19; CDR3: CASTSLGGVFPYGYTF
V: TRBV5-6; CDR3: CASSPDGGRNYGYTF
V: TRBV27; CDR3: CASSPRTNTGELFF
V: TRBV15; CDR3: CATRNPSRGGNTIYF
V: TRBV27; CDR3: CASRRGLAGGPSTGELFF
V: TRBV2; CDR3: CATVVADTQYF
V: TRBV7-2; CDR3: CASSYRGGTEAFF
V: TRBV5-6; CDR3: CASSWGTIGGGYGYTF
V: TRBV6-9; CDR3: CASSWDRNSGNTIYF
V: TRBV19; CDR3: CASSIGGAASSYEQYF
V: TRBV6-5; CDR3: CASFSGTSSTGELFF
V: TRBV7-2; CDR3: CASSTVAGAYEQYF